The 28 T cell receptor beta chains below were found in one sample sequenced in a study of blood T cell repertoires in COVID-19. Sequenced by immunoSEQ multiplex PCR; TCRdb stores in-frame clones only, minus some. This table holds about 80,000 clones, approximately 88% found once. The sample consisted of peripheral blood. The receptors were gathered from a woman older than 75 with acute or convalescent COVID-19.

V usage is TRBV6-1 and J usage is TRBJ1-6; D is ambiguous. In germline, CDR1 is MNHNS, CDR2 SASEGT. The CDR3 covers 14 residues. V was clipped by 3 bases and J by 6 bases, with 9 bases between them. CDR3: CASSDKGGNSPLHF. DNA of the CDR3: TGTGCCAGCAGTGATAAGGGAGGTAATTCACCCCTCCACTTT.

This clone was recorded only once. The chain carries TRBV19 and TRBJ2-1, with 10 bases fitting TRBD2. The CDR3 spans 16 residues. Trimming cost V 2 bases and J 8 bases; bases outside gene matches: 9. Germline loops: CDR1 LNHDA, CDR2 SQIVND (reference sequence). The CDR3: CASSIPLAGAMDEQFF. CDR3 in DNA: TGTGCCAGTAGTATACCGCTAGCGGGAGCAATGGATGAGCAGTTCTTC.

The chain links TRBV10-3 to TRBJ2-1; TRBD2 agrees at 7 bases. Trimming at V came to 5 bases and at J to 6 bases, leaving 7 bases not matched to a gene. The CDR3 sequence is 14 residues long. Germline V gene lookup returns CDR1 ENHRY and CDR2 SYGVKD. The CDR3 is CAISTSVGFNEQFF. CDR3 nucleotide sequence: TGTGCCATCAGTACTAGCGTTGGGTTCAATGAGCAGTTCTTC.

The chain combines TRBV5-6 with TRBJ2-1; 7 bases map to TRBD1. Germline values: CDR1 SGHDT, CDR2 YYEEEE. Trimming took 1 base from V and 2 from J; bases not matched to a gene: 6. This CDR3 is built from 16 residues. CDR3 sequence: CASSLFRDRTYNEQFF. In DNA form, the CDR3 reads TGTGCCAGCAGCTTGTTCCGGGACAGAACCTACAATGAGCAGTTCTTC.

The genes are TRBV7-2 and TRBJ1-3, with TRBD1 as a possible D gene (5 bases). V lost 4 bases to trimming and J lost 4 bases, with 14 bases between them. The CDR3 sequence is 15 residues long. Germline V CDR1 and CDR2: SGHTA, FQGNSA. CDR3 in DNA: TGTGCCAGCAGCTACGACAGTAAGGTCGGAAACACCATATATTTT. Translating gives CASSYDSKVGNTIYF.

The chain carries TRBV15 and TRBJ2-7; no firm D call. Per the germline V gene, CDR1 is LNHNV and CDR2 is YYDKDF (reference sequence). Deletions cut 1 base from V and 2 bases from J, with 12 bases between. CDR3 size: 15 residues. The CDR3 protein is CATSRGFEATYEQYF. The CDR3 nucleotides read TGTGCCACCAGCAGAGGCTTTGAGGCGACCTACGAGCAGTACTTC.

This sequence joins TRBV27 and TRBJ1-2; 11 nucleotides agree with TRBD1. CDR1 MNHEY and CDR2 SMNVEV come from the germline V gene (reference sequence). The CDR3 has 15 residues. V gave up 4 bases and J gave up 4 bases; unmatched junction bases: 5. CDR3 DNA: TGTGCCAGCAGTTCCCGGGACAGGGGGGTCTATGGCTACACCTTC. Translated, it gives CASSSRDRGVYGYTF.

The chain couples TRBV5-1 to TRBJ2-5; 7 bases are a match to TRBD2. The CDR3 runs 16 residues. The J segment lost 2 bases and the V segment lost 1 base, leaving 8 bases of the junction unmatched. CDR1 SGHRS and CDR2 YFSETQ come from the germline V gene. The CDR3 DNA is TGCGCCAGCAGCTTGTTAGCGGGCCTGGGGCAAGAGACCCAGTACTTC. Protein product: CASSLLAGLGQETQYF.

J is TRBJ2-1 and V is TRBV6-1; 8 bases are a match to TRBD2. The V gene end was trimmed by 2 bases and the J gene end by 7 bases; junction bases not matched to a gene: 13. Germline V gene data show CDR1 as MNHNS and CDR2 as SASEGT. The CDR3 length is 17 residues. The CDR3 sequence: CASSEMVRRGAGNEQFF. In DNA, the CDR3 is TGTGCCAGCAGTGAAATGGTCAGGCGGGGGGCGGGGAATGAGCAGTTCTTC.

The chain combines TRBV30 with TRBJ1-6; D ambiguous. The CDR3 extends over 13 amino acids. V lost 0 bases and J 13 bases, leaving 13 bases between the germline ends. Per germline, CDR1 GTSNPN and CDR2 SVGIG (reference sequence). This CDR3 reads CAWSVRTGSPLHF. For the CDR3, the DNA is TGTGCCTGGAGTGTAAGGACTGGGTCTCCCCTCCACTTT.

This sequence joins TRBV19 and TRBJ2-7; a weak D match, TRBD1 (6 bases). The V end lost 6 bases, the J end lost 0 bases, and 15 bases lay between the germline ends. The CDR3 totals 15 residues. From germline, CDR1 is LNHDA and CDR2 SQIVND (reference sequence). Here the CDR3 reads CASSPDRTFSYEQYF. Here the CDR3 DNA reads TGTGCCAGTAGCCCTGACAGGACGTTCTCCTACGAGCAGTACTTC.

This chain joins TRBV6-1 and TRBJ2-7, with a possible D match to TRBD2 (5 bases). This CDR3 region has 15 residues. Trimming pared 2 bases from V and 0 bases from J, leaving 11 bases between. Germline lookup yields CDR1 MNHNS and CDR2 SASEGT. CDR3 protein: CASSEWPGDSYEQYF. The DNA of the CDR3 is TGTGCCAGCAGTGAATGGCCCGGGGACTCCTACGAGCAGTACTTC.

V and J are TRBV18 and TRBJ1-6; D might be TRBD1 (5 bases). Germline CDR1 is KGHSH and CDR2 is LQKENI. Trimming took off 1 base at V and 10 bases at J, with 17 bases between the two ends. The CDR3 covers 16 residues. The CDR3 reads CASSPRGEQGRSPLHF. CDR3 nucleotides: TGTGCCAGCTCACCACGGGGGGAGCAGGGAAGATCACCCCTCCACTTT.

The genes are TRBV5-1 and TRBJ1-1, with TRBD1 matching over 8 bases. The CDR3 runs 14 residues. Germline lookup yields CDR1 SGHRS and CDR2 YFSETQ. J lost 3 bases, V lost 4 bases, and 5 bases had no gene match. The CDR3 DNA reads TGCGCCAGCAGCGCGACAGGGGTTGACACTGAAGCTTTCTTT. It specifies CASSATGVDTEAFF.

V is TRBV12-3 or TRBV12-4 and J is TRBJ1-5, with D possibly matching TRBD1 (5 bases). This CDR3 region has 11 residues. Trimming left V 6 bases short and J 9 bases short, with 9 bases between. The CDR3 DNA reads as TGTGCCAGCAGATCTACAGGGCCCCAGCATTTT. It is translated as CASRSTGPQHF.

This chain joins TRBV5-6 and TRBJ1-6; a possible D gene is TRBD1 (5 bases). Per germline, CDR1 SGHDT and CDR2 YYEEEE. CDR3 size: 14 residues. Trimming took off 4 bases at V and 6 bases at J, with 11 bases between the two ends. CDR3 sequence (DNA): TGTGCCAGCAGCCATGGACACCCTAATTCACCCCTCCACTTT. It encodes CASSHGHPNSPLHF.

This chain connects TRBV5-1 to TRBJ2-2; TRBD1 agrees at 9 bases. Per the germline V gene, CDR1 is SGHRS and CDR2 is YFSETQ. V lost 4 bases to trimming and J lost 3 bases; unmatched junction nucleotides: 4. This CDR3 contains 15 residues. This CDR3 is CASSAQGADTGELFF. Written as DNA, the CDR3 is TGCGCCAGCAGCGCACAGGGGGCAGACACCGGGGAGCTGTTTTTT.

This rearrangement joins TRBV5-6 to TRBJ1-1, with 8 bases lining up with TRBD1. Germline V gene sequence: CDR1 SGHDT, CDR2 YYEEEE. V trimming: 3 bases; J trimming: 5 bases; junction bases outside the gene matches: 9. The CDR3 runs to 15 residues. The CDR3 sequence is CASSSDRAMGTEAFF. DNA of the CDR3: TGTGCCAGCAGCTCGGACAGGGCCATGGGGACTGAAGCTTTCTTT.

The V and J genes are TRBV6-5 and TRBJ2-3; 10 bases are a match to TRBD2. Trimming at V came to 0 bases and at J to 5 bases, leaving 2 bases not matched to a gene. This CDR3 contains 15 residues. CDR1 and CDR2 (germline): MNHEY, SVGAGI. The DNA for the CDR3 is TGTGCCAGCAGTTACTCGAGCGGGGGGGGAGATACGCAGTATTTT. Encoded protein: CASSYSSGGGDTQYF.

This clone was seen only once. The CDR3: CASSSWANQPQHF. The CDR3 DNA reads TGTGCCAGCAGCTCGTGGGCTAATCAGCCCCAGCATTTT. This chain links TRBV7-2 with TRBJ1-5; D not certain. V lost 4 bases and J lost 4, with 8 bases in between. The CDR3 is 13 amino acids. CDR1 is SGHTA and CDR2 is FQGNSA in the germline V gene.

This chain uses TRBV25-1 with TRBJ1-2; D is ambiguous. V was trimmed by 3 bases and J by 8 bases, leaving 7 bases between them. Per the germline V gene, CDR1 is MGHDK and CDR2 is SYGVNS. The CDR3 extends over 11 amino acids. CDR3 DNA sequence: TGTGCCAGCAGTGAGAGGGTCGGCTACACCTTC. Its protein product is CASSERVGYTF.

CDR3 amino acids: CASSSPSGGIYEQYF. Here the CDR3 DNA reads TGTGCCAGCAGCTCACCTAGCGGGGGTATCTACGAGCAGTACTTC. The genes are TRBV5-4 and TRBJ2-7; 10 bases map to TRBD2. Losses at the gene ends were 3 bases for V and 3 bases for J; bases not matched to a gene: 6. The CDR3 consists of 15 residues. Germline assignment: CDR1 SGHNT and CDR2 YYREEE (reference sequence).

V and J are TRBV19 and TRBJ1-1, with TRBD1 as a possible D gene (6 bases). In germline, CDR1 is LNHDA, CDR2 SQIVND (reference sequence). The CDR3 loop spans 13 amino acids. V lost 5 bases, J lost 1 base, and 8 bases lay in between. The CDR3 loop is CASSEDRNTEAFF. For the CDR3, the DNA is TGTGCCAGTAGTGAGGACAGGAACACTGAAGCTTTCTTT.

J is TRBJ2-5 and V is TRBV9; possible D gene TRBD1, 5 bases. The CDR3 has 15 residues. Germline V gene data show CDR1 as SGDLS and CDR2 as YYNGEE. V was trimmed by 0 bases and J by 5 bases, leaving 14 bases between them. Written as DNA, the CDR3 is TGTGCCAGCAGCGTAGGGGCTAACAAGGGGGAGACCCAGTACTTC. Residues: CASSVGANKGETQYF.

The chain recombines TRBV6-5 with TRBJ2-2; D is ambiguous. Trimming stripped 5 bases from V and 1 base from J, with 8 bases between. The CDR3 length is 14 residues. From germline, CDR1 is MNHEY and CDR2 SVGAGI. The CDR3, as DNA: TGTGCCAGCAGTACAACACAGAACACCGGGGAGCTGTTTTTT. Translation: CASSTTQNTGELFF.

The chain employs TRBV6-2 or TRBV6-3 and TRBJ2-7, with a weak D call TRBD1 (5 bases). The germline CDR1 and CDR2 sequences are MNHEY and SVGEGT. With 2 bases removed from V and 2 bases from J, the gap between germline ends came to 7 bases. This CDR3 has 13 residues. The CDR3: CASSYTGPYEQYF. The DNA for the CDR3 is TGTGCCAGCAGTTACACAGGTCCCTACGAGCAGTACTTC.

This chain joins TRBV7-2 and TRBJ1-2; 10 bases line up with TRBD1. The germline CDR1 and CDR2 sequences are SGHTA and FQGNSA. The CDR3 has 19 residues. Trimming took 1 base from V and 1 from J; bases not matched to a gene: 12. CDR3 region: CASSLVGATGGDINYGYTF. CDR3 sequence (DNA): TGTGCCAGCAGCTTAGTTGGGGCGACAGGGGGCGATATTAACTATGGCTACACCTTC.

J is TRBJ2-5 and V is TRBV15; a possible D gene is TRBD1 (6 bases). Looked up from germline, CDR1 is LNHNV and CDR2 is YYDKDF (reference sequence). The V end was cut by 1 base, the J end by 5 bases, with 11 bases between. The CDR3 sequence is 14 residues long. In DNA, the CDR3 is TGTGCCACCAGCAGAGTCAGGGGTGAGGAGACCCAGTACTTC. Translated: CATSRVRGEETQYF. The full variable domain, completed using reference TRBV15 and TRBJ2-5, is DAMVIQNPRYQVTQFGKPVTLSCSQTLNHNVMYWYQQKSSQAPKLLFHYYDKDFNNEADTPDNFQSRRPNTSFCFLDIRSPGLGDTAMYLCATSRVRGEETQYFGPGTRLLVL.